This TCR beta chain was recovered during a study of T cells in Graves' hyperthyroidism and ophthalmopathy. On the study more broadly: Staff took peripheral blood when the initial diagnosis was made, before any treatment began.

Amplification targeted TCR beta CDR3 regions from RNA transcripts. The HTBI set primed first-round TCR CDR3 RT-PCR. One entry per CDR3 protein, called by TCRdb with MiXCR from the multiplex PCR reads. Of a few hundred thousand distinct CDR3 sequences listed, approximately 16% are singletons. V was pared by 6 bases and J by 4 bases, with 9 bases of the junction left unmatched. The CDR3 runs to 16 residues. Germline V gene data show CDR1 as LNHDA and CDR2 as SQIVND (reference sequence). This clonotype was recorded many times. J is TRBJ2-1 and V is TRBV19; TRBD2 matches at 10 bases. The sequence derives from a middle-aged woman with Graves' ophthalmopathy. The material sequenced was blood. DNA for the CDR3: TGTGCCAGTAGCCTCACTACTAGCGGGGTTTACAATGAGCAGTTCTTC. Its protein is CASSLTTSGVYNEQFF.